This T cell receptor (beta chain) was captured by sequencing in a study of somatic mutations in cytotoxic T cells in rheumatoid arthritis. TCRdb's copy holds only in-frame clones and misses some; the assay was immunoSEQ multiplex PCR. The table shows under 2,500 clones, with 77% occurring only once. J was trimmed by 7 bases and V by 6 bases; bases with no gene match: 12. The CDR3 has 15 amino acids. In germline, CDR1 is MDHEN, CDR2 SYDVKM. This sequence joins TRBV28 and TRBJ2-1; 7 nucleotides match TRBD1. This clonotype was sampled from a man aged 70 or older with rheumatoid arthritis. The specimen was CD8+ T cells sorted from blood. CDR3 in amino acids: CASRRDRALWNEQFF. The CDR3 DNA sequence: TGTGCCAGCAGGCGAGACAGGGCCCTTTGGAATGAGCAGTTCTTC.